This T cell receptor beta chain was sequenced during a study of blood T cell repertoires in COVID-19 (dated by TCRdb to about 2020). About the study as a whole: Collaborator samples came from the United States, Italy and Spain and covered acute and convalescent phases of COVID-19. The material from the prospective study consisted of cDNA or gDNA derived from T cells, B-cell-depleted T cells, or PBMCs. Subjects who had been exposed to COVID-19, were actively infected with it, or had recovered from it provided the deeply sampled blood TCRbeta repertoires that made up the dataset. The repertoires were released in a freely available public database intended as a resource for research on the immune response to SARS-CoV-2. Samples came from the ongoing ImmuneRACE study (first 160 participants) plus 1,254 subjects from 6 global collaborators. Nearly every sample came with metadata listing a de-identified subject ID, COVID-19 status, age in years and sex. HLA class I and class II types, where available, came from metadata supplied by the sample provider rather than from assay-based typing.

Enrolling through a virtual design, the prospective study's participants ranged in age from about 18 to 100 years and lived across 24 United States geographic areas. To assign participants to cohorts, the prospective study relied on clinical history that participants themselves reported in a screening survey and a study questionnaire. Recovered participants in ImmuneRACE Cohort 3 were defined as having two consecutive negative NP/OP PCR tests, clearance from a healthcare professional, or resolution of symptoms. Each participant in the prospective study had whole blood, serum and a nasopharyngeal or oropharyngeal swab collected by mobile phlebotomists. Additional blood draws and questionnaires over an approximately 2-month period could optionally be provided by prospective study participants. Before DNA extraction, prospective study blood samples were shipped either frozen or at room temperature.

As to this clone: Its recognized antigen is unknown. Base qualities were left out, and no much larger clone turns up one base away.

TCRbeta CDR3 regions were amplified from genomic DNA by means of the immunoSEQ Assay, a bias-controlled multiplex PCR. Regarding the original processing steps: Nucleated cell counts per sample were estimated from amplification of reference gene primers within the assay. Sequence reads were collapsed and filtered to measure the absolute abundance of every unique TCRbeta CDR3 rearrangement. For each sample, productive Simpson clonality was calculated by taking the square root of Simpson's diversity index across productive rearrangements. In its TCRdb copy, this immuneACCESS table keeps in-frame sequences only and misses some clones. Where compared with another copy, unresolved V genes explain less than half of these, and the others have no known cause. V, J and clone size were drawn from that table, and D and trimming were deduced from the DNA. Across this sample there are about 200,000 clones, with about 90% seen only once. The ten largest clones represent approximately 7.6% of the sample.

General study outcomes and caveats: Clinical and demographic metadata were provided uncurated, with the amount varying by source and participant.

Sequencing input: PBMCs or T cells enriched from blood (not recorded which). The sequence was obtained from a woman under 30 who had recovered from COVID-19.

The CDR3 in this case is CASSTGNSYNEQFF. The DNA sequence reads TGTGCCAGTTCTACAGGGAACTCCTACAATGAGCAGTTCTTC. Rearrangement joined TRBV19 to TRBJ2-1; the D region possibly corresponds to TRBD1 (6 bases align). V was cut back by 8 bases and J by 0 bases, leaving a gap of 11 bases between them. The CDR3 runs 14 residues from the cysteine to the phenylalanine. CDR3 DNA only is kept here, 42 bases in frame from base 1. For CDR1 and CDR2, the germline V gene (reference sequence) lists LNHDA and SQIVND.